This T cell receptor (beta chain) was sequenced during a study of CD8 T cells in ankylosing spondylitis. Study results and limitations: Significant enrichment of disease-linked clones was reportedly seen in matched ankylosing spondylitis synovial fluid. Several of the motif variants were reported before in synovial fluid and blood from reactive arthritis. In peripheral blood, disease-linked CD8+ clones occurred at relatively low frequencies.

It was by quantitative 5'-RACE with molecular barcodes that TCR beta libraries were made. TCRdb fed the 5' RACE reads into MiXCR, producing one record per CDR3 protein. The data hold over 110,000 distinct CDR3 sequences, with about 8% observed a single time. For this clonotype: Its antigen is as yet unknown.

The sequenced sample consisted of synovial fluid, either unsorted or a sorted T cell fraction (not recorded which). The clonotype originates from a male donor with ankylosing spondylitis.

This CDR3 is CASSWTHNTDTQYF. The CDR3 nucleotides read TGTGCCAGCAGCTGGACACACAACACAGATACGCAGTATTTT. V usage is TRBV11-3 and J usage is TRBJ2-3; D is perhaps TRBD1 (5 bases). CDR3 length: 14 residues. The germline gives CDR1 SGHNT, CDR2 YENEEA. Trimming cost V 4 bases and J 2 bases, with 10 bases left between them.